Listed here are 19 T cell receptor beta chains from one sample, sequenced in a study of T cell responses to AZD1222 COVID-19 vaccine. Using immunoSEQ multiplex PCR, the repertoire was profiled, and TCRdb retains in-frame clones only, with some absent. The sample contains over 100,000 clones, more than 75% of which appear only once. The sample was peripheral blood, taken 28 days after the second AZD1222 dose. All receptors derive from an adult who received the AZD1222 COVID-19 vaccine.

This chain uses TRBV7-8 with TRBJ1-5; 10 bases agree with TRBD1. Germline assignment: CDR1 SGHVS and CDR2 FQNEAQ. The CDR3 contains 17 residues. J lost 3 bases, V lost 5 bases, and 10 bases had no gene match. The CDR3 is CASSRPGTGAFNQPQHF. The CDR3 bases are TGTGCCAGCAGCAGACCCGGGACAGGGGCCTTCAATCAGCCCCAGCATTTT.

The chain links TRBV2 to TRBJ2-1; D is perhaps TRBD2 (5 bases). The CDR3 runs 15 residues. The germline gives CDR1 SNHLY, CDR2 FYNNEI. V dropped 5 bases and J dropped 2 bases, with 13 bases sitting between them. The CDR3 protein is CASSTLSGAYNEQFF. The DNA of the CDR3 is TGTGCCAGCAGTACCCTCAGCGGAGCCTACAATGAGCAGTTCTTC. Using reference TRBV2 and TRBJ2-1 for the parts outside the CDR3, the full variable domain is EPEVTQTPSHQVTQMGQEVILRCVPISNHLYFYWYRQILGQKVEFLVSFYNNEISEKSEIFDDQFSVERPDGSNFTLKIRSTKLEDSAMYFCASSTLSGAYNEQFFGPGTRLTVL.

This chain uses TRBV5-1 with TRBJ2-2, with 13 bases identical to TRBD2. Trimming cost V 4 bases and J 5 bases; bases outside gene matches: 5. From germline, CDR1 is SGHRS and CDR2 YFSETQ. The CDR3 loop spans 16 amino acids. This CDR3 reads CASSLGLAGNTGELFF. DNA for the CDR3: TGCGCCAGCAGCCTGGGACTAGCGGGAAATACCGGGGAGCTGTTTTTT. The whole variable domain, remainder taken from reference TRBV5-1 and TRBJ2-2, is KAGVTQTPRYLIKTRGQQVTLSCSPISGHRSVSWYQQTPGQGLQFLFEYFSETQRNKGNFPGRFSGRQFSNSRSEMNVSTLELGDSALYLCASSLGLAGNTGELFFGEGSRLTVL.

In this sample, this clone turned up once. The V call is TRBV5-4, the J call TRBJ2-1, with 8 bases that match TRBD2. This CDR3 comprises 16 residues. The germline V gene encodes CDR1 SGHNT and CDR2 YYREEE (reference sequence). Germline trimming cut 7 bases from V and 7 bases from J; bases unmatched to any gene: 16. CDR3 protein: CASAWAGLAGLNEQFF. CDR3 nucleotide sequence: TGTGCCAGCGCCTGGGCGGGGCTAGCGGGCCTGAATGAGCAGTTCTTC.

This chain joins TRBV28 and TRBJ2-4, with TRBD2 matching 11 bases. J gave up 0 bases and V 6 bases, and 16 bases lay outside the gene matches. This CDR3 is 20 amino acids long. Germline V gene sequence: CDR1 MDHEN, CDR2 SYDVKM. The CDR3: CASSLPGLAGGLAAKNIQYF. The CDR3 DNA sequence: TGTGCCAGCAGCCTCCCCGGGTTAGCGGGAGGGTTAGCAGCCAAAAACATTCAGTACTTC.

This clone was counted once. The chain carries TRBV24-1 and TRBJ1-2; D is ambiguous. The CDR3 length is 14 residues. Germline CDR1 KGHDR, CDR2 SFDVKD. The V and J ends lost 0 bases and 4 bases respectively, with 8 bases between them. CDR3 sequence reads: CATSDLGFSYGYTF. CDR3 in DNA: TGTGCCACCAGTGATTTGGGTTTTAGCTATGGCTACACCTTC.

This clone has just one count. The chain carries TRBV18 and TRBJ1-4, with D possibly being TRBD1 (5 bases). This CDR3 comprises 14 residues. Germline-derived CDR1 and CDR2 are KGHSH and LQKENI. With 6 bases removed from V and 8 bases from J, the gap between germline ends came to 16 bases. CDR3 residues: CASSKSGYGEKLFF. The CDR3 region has the DNA TGTGCCAGCTCCAAGTCAGGGTATGGAGAAAAACTGTTTTTT.

V and J are TRBV27 and TRBJ2-1; D is undetermined. Germline V gene sequence: CDR1 MNHEY, CDR2 SMNVEV (reference sequence). Trimming cost V 8 bases and J 0 bases, with 8 bases left between them. This CDR3 has 13 residues. The CDR3 nucleotides read TGTGCCAGCCGCCCTACCTCCTACAATGAGCAGTTCTTC. It encodes CASRPTSYNEQFF.

V usage is TRBV2 and J usage is TRBJ1-1; 8 nucleotides line up with TRBD1. CDR1 and CDR2 from the germline V gene are SNHLY and FYNNEI. The CDR3 is 15 amino acids. V shed 6 bases and J 4 bases; nucleotides not matched to a gene: 10. This CDR3 is CASRTLGTGLTEAFF. Here the CDR3 DNA reads TGTGCCAGCAGGACGCTCGGGACAGGCCTCACTGAAGCTTTCTTT.

This clone was observed a single time. The chain has TRBV27 and TRBJ2-7, with TRBD1 matching over 7 bases. The V gene end was trimmed by 0 bases and the J gene end by 3 bases; junction bases not matched to a gene: 5. Looked up from germline, CDR1 is MNHEY and CDR2 is SMNVEV (reference sequence). This CDR3 region has 15 residues. The CDR3 DNA is TGTGCCAGCAGTTTATCGGCAGGGGACAGCTACGAGCAGTACTTC. Translating gives CASSLSAGDSYEQYF.

The V and J genes are TRBV5-1 and TRBJ1-5; D unclear. Trimming removed 2 bases at V and 4 bases at J, with 7 bases between. CDR1 is SGHRS and CDR2 is YFSETQ in the germline V gene. The CDR3 has 13 residues. The CDR3 sequence is CASSLDVNQPQHF. CDR3 bases: TGCGCCAGCAGCTTAGACGTAAATCAGCCCCAGCATTTT.

The chain has TRBV2 and TRBJ1-2; 10 positions agree with TRBD1. V lost 9 bases, J lost 4 bases, and 11 bases stayed unmatched. Germline CDR1 is SNHLY and CDR2 is FYNNEI. The CDR3 runs 15 residues. The CDR3 DNA is TGTGCCAGTAAAGTCGACAGGGGGCAAGGCTATGGCTACACCTTC. It specifies CASKVDRGQGYGYTF.

V and J are TRBV3-1 (or the pseudogene TRBV3-2) and TRBJ1-1; 10 bases agree with TRBD1. Germline CDR1 reads LGHDT; CDR2 reads YNNKEL (reference sequence). Trimming took 4 bases from V and 2 from J; bases not matched to a gene: 13. The CDR3 runs 18 residues. The CDR3 protein is CASSPHRDRGRYNTEAFF. CDR3 DNA sequence: TGTGCCAGCAGCCCCCACCGGGACAGGGGCCGGTATAACACTGAAGCTTTCTTT.

This clone was seen a few times. The gene calls are TRBV6-5 and TRBJ1-5; D may be TRBD1 (6 bases). The length of the CDR3 is 14 residues. Per germline, CDR1 MNHEY and CDR2 SVGAGI. V was cut by 6 bases and J by 3 bases, with 12 bases left in between. This chain's CDR3 is CASSSRGSNQPQHF. CDR3 sequence (DNA): TGTGCCAGCAGCTCGAGGGGGTCCAATCAGCCCCAGCATTTT.

The chain employs TRBV4-1 and TRBJ1-5; D may be TRBD1 (6 bases). V lost 1 base, J lost 5 bases, and 12 bases lay in between. Germline V CDR1 and CDR2: MGHRA, YSYEKL. The CDR3 runs 15 residues. This CDR3 reads CASSQAREGDQPQHF. The DNA of the CDR3 is TGCGCCAGCAGCCAAGCCAGAGAGGGGGATCAGCCCCAGCATTTT.

This rearrangement joins TRBV11-2 to TRBJ2-7, with 7 bases aligning to TRBD1. Trimming took 1 base from V and 9 from J; bases not matched to a gene: 15. Per germline, CDR1 SGHAT and CDR2 FQNNGV. The CDR3 is 16 amino acids. The CDR3 region has the DNA TGTGCCAGCAGCTTAGGAGGACAGGCCCACTTCCCCGGGCAGTACTTC. This codes for CASSLGGQAHFPGQYF.

Here the CDR3 reads CASSLWGGGVYGYTF. The CDR3 nucleotides are TGTGCCAGCAGCCTTTGGGGGGGAGGGGTCTATGGCTACACCTTC. V usage is TRBV11-2 and J usage is TRBJ1-2, with a tentative D call TRBD1 (5 bases). This CDR3 contains 15 residues. V was shortened by 5 bases and J by 4 bases, with 17 bases between the two germline ends. Germline V gives CDR1 SGHAT, CDR2 FQNNGV.

The rearrangement joins TRBV15 to TRBJ2-2, with 8 bases matching TRBD2. Germline lookup yields CDR1 LNHNV and CDR2 YYDKDF (reference sequence). With V trimmed by 3 bases and J by 7 bases, 10 bases remained unmatched. The CDR3 covers 16 residues. In DNA form, the CDR3 reads TGTGCCACCAGCAGGAGGAGCGGGAGTGGGGGCGGGGAGCTGTTTTTT. It yields the protein CATSRRSGSGGGELFF.

This sequence joins TRBV27 and TRBJ2-3; D remains ambiguous. Germline values: CDR1 MNHEY, CDR2 SMNVEV (reference sequence). The CDR3 contains 13 residues. The ends were cut back, 5 bases at V and 2 bases at J, with 8 bases in the middle. CDR3 DNA: TGTGCCAGCAGTCGCAGGATCACAGATACGCAGTATTTT. This translates into CASSRRITDTQYF.